The 8 T cell receptor beta chains below were found in one sample sequenced in a study of cytomegalovirus exposure and HLA in healthy donors. PCR employed 60 Vbeta and 13 Jbeta primers. Repertoires were generated with immunoSEQ multiplex PCR, while TCRdb's copy carries only in-frame clones and drops some. Among under 200,000 clones listed, around 72% were seen once. Sequencing was performed on PBMCs. These receptor sequences come from a man between 45 and 60 years old in good health and CMV-seronegative.

The J gene is TRBJ1-1, the V gene TRBV2; D unclear. Trimming took 4 bases from V and 4 from J, leaving 16 bases between them. CDR3 size: 15 residues. The germline V gene has CDR1 SNHLY and CDR2 FYNNEI. CDR3 nucleotide sequence: TGTGCCAGCAGTGTTTTGCCACGGGGTGGCACTGAAGCTTTCTTT. Amino acid sequence: CASSVLPRGGTEAFF.

This clone was observed once. The CDR3 nucleotides read TGTGCCAGCAGTTTATACCTAGCGAACGCCCCCAATGAGCAGTTCTTC. Residues: CASSLYLANAPNEQFF. The V call is TRBV28, the J call TRBJ2-1, with D tentatively TRBD2 (6 bases). The CDR3 runs 16 residues. V lost 1 base, J lost 6 bases, and 16 bases lay in between. Germline lookup yields CDR1 MDHEN and CDR2 SYDVKM.

This chain uses TRBV12-2 with TRBJ1-2; the D call TRBD1 from the table was never checked on the DNA. TRBV12-2 is a pseudogene segment. This CDR3 is built from 14 residues. The CDR3 is CASRLEGTGEGYTF. Written as DNA, the CDR3 is TGTGCAAGTCGCTTAGAAGGGACAGGGGAAGGCTACACCTTC.

This rearrangement joins TRBV2 to TRBJ1-1; the D gene is possibly TRBD1 (5 bases). This CDR3 spans 14 amino acids. Per the germline V gene, CDR1 is SNHLY and CDR2 is FYNNEI. Trimming cost V 4 bases and J 1 base, with 10 bases left between them. CDR3 coding DNA: TGTGCCAGCAGTGGCGGGGCGAGGAACACTGAAGCTTTCTTT. It encodes CASSGGARNTEAFF.

This clone has only a few counts. The chain employs TRBV18 and TRBJ1-2; D gene unclear. The CDR3 sequence is 14 residues long. Trimming stripped 2 bases from V and 2 bases from J, with 9 bases between. The germline CDR1 and CDR2 sequences are KGHSH and LQKENI. The chain's CDR3 is CASSPIRVNYGYTF. Here the CDR3 DNA reads TGTGCCAGCTCACCAATTCGAGTAAACTATGGCTACACCTTC.

The rearrangement joins TRBV19 to TRBJ2-7; 8 nucleotides align to TRBD1. This CDR3 is built from 15 residues. After removal of 6 bases from V and 0 bases from J, the junction contained 7 bases not matched to a gene. Per germline, CDR1 LNHDA and CDR2 SQIVND (reference sequence). CDR3 bases: TGTGCCAGTAGGAGTCGAACAGGGGGCTCCTACGAGCAGTACTTC. This codes for CASRSRTGGSYEQYF.

This chain joins TRBV7-9 and TRBJ1-1; 11 bases agree with TRBD1. This CDR3 has 15 amino acids. The germline CDR1 and CDR2 sequences are SEHNR and FQNEAQ (reference sequence). V trimming: 5 bases; J trimming: 6 bases; junction bases outside the gene matches: 8. The CDR3 spells CASSDRDRGNPEAFF. CDR3 nucleotide sequence: TGTGCCAGCAGCGACCGGGACAGGGGGAATCCTGAAGCTTTCTTT.

The V and J genes are TRBV2 and TRBJ1-1; D ambiguous. The germline gives CDR1 SNHLY, CDR2 FYNNEI. The V end lost 3 bases, the J end lost 5 bases, and 13 bases lay between the germline ends. This CDR3 spans 14 amino acids. CDR3 DNA: TGTGCCAGCAGTGACCCGGGGTACACGACTGAAGCTTTCTTT. This gives the protein CASSDPGYTTEAFF.